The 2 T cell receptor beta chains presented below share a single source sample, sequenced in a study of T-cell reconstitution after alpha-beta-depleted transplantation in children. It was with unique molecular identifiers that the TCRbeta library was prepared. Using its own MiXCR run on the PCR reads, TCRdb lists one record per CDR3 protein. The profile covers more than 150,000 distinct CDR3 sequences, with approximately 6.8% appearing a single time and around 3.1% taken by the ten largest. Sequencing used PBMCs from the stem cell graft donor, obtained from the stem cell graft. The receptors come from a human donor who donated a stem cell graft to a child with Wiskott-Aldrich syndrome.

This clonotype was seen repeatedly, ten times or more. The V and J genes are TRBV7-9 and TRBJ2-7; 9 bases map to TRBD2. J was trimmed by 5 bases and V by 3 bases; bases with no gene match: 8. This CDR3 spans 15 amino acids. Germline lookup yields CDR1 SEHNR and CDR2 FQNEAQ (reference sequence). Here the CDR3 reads CASSFSGSAVNEQYF. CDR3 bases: TGTGCCAGCAGCTTTAGCGGGAGTGCCGTCAACGAGCAGTACTTC.

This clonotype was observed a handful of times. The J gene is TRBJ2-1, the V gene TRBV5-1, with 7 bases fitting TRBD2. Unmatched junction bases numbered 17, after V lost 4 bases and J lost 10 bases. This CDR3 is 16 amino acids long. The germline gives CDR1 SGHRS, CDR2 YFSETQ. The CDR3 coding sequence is TGCGCCAGCAGCATACAAGGACTAGTGGTCGGACGGGAGCAGTTCTTC. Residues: CASSIQGLVVGREQFF.